Below, 10 T cell receptor beta chains from the same sample are listed, as sequenced in a study of neurological immune-mediated disorders. TCRdb fed the 5' RACE reads into MiXCR, producing one record per CDR3 protein. The sample contains roughly 30,000 distinct CDR3 sequences, under 6% of which appear only once. Sequencing was performed on PBMCs. The receptors come from a man aged 18 to 29 in good health.

The chain uses TRBV30 and TRBJ2-5; TRBD2 matches 10 bases. Per germline, CDR1 GTSNPN and CDR2 SVGIG (reference sequence). V lost 3 bases and J lost 3; bases outside the gene matches: 7. There are 15 residues in the CDR3. In nucleotides, the CDR3 is TGTGCCTGGAGCGACGGGACTAGCGTAAAAGAGACCCAGTACTTC. Translation: CAWSDGTSVKETQYF. Combining the CDR3 with reference TRBV30 and TRBJ2-5 gives the whole variable domain SQTIHQWPATLVQPVGSPLSLECTVEGTSNPNLYWYRQAAGRGLQLLFYSVGIGQISSEVPQNLSASRPQDRQFILSSKKLLLSDSGFYLCAWSDGTSVKETQYFGPGTRLLVL.

This clonotype has ten or more counts. The chain has TRBV28 and TRBJ2-7; 7 bases are shared with TRBD1. Germline lookup yields CDR1 MDHEN and CDR2 SYDVKM. The CDR3 runs 13 residues. The trim removed 5 bases at V and 2 bases at J, leaving 3 bases unmatched. The CDR3 DNA is TGTGCCAGCAGTCTACAGGGGCCCTACGAGCAGTACTTC. It yields the protein CASSLQGPYEQYF.

This clonotype was counted at least ten times. The rearrangement uses TRBV19 and TRBJ1-2; 7 bases fit TRBD1. Germline V CDR1 and CDR2: LNHDA, SQIVND (reference sequence). V gave up 3 bases and J gave up 4 bases; unmatched junction bases: 5. CDR3 size: 14 residues. As DNA, the CDR3 is TGTGCCAGTAGTATGAACAGGGGCGGCTATGGCTACACCTTC. This translates into CASSMNRGGYGYTF.

This sequence joins TRBV10-3 and TRBJ2-7, with 12 bases fitting TRBD2. Germline loops: CDR1 ENHRY, CDR2 SYGVKD. V dropped 10 bases and J dropped 5; count of bases not matched to a gene: 9. CDR3 length: 14 amino acids. CDR3 residues: CANSGLAGLNEQYF. The CDR3 DNA sequence: TGTGCCAATAGTGGACTAGCGGGGCTAAACGAGCAGTACTTC.

In this sample, this clonotype turned up many times. The chain employs TRBV5-1 and TRBJ2-7; 7 bases fit TRBD1. V lost 4 bases and J lost 3; bases outside the gene matches: 4. The germline gives CDR1 SGHRS, CDR2 YFSETQ. CDR3 length: 13 residues. DNA of the CDR3: TGCGCCAGCAGCACCGGACAGGTCTACGAGCAGTACTTC. Translation: CASSTGQVYEQYF.

This clonotype was found many times. The chain has TRBV20-1 and TRBJ2-5; the D call may be TRBD1 or TRBD2 (7 bases each). Trimming took off 6 bases at V and 4 bases at J, with 18 bases between the two ends. The CDR3 covers 14 residues. Germline loops: CDR1 DFQATT, CDR2 SNEGSKA (reference sequence). The CDR3: CSALGGQGVETQYF. CDR3 DNA sequence: TGCAGTGCCCTCGGGGGGCAGGGGGTAGAGACCCAGTACTTC.

This clonotype was seen ten or more times. The V and J genes are TRBV11-2 and TRBJ1-1; weak D call: TRBD1 (5 bases). Germline V gene data show CDR1 as SGHAT and CDR2 as FQNNGV. V dropped 2 bases and J dropped 5 bases, with 15 bases sitting between them. CDR3 length equals 15 residues. The chain's CDR3 is CASSLIGVAETEAFF. The CDR3 nucleotides are TGTGCCAGCAGCTTAATAGGGGTTGCGGAAACTGAAGCTTTCTTT.

This clonotype was found many times. The V and J genes are TRBV5-1 and TRBJ1-1; TRBD1 might be the D (5 bases). CDR1 and CDR2 from the germline V gene are SGHRS and YFSETQ. This CDR3 contains 13 residues. The germline V and J ends were trimmed by 8 bases and 0 bases, with 11 bases remaining between them. The CDR3 sequence: CARGGRVNTEAFF. DNA for the CDR3: TGCGCCAGGGGGGGTCGCGTGAACACTGAAGCTTTCTTT.

This clonotype showed up many times. The chain carries TRBV2 and TRBJ1-4, with a tentative D call TRBD1 (5 bases). CDR3 size: 13 residues. The V and J ends lost 6 bases and 8 bases respectively, with 13 bases between them. Germline V gene lookup returns CDR1 SNHLY and CDR2 FYNNEI. For the CDR3, the DNA is TGTGCCAGCAGGGACACTGGGGTGGAAAAACTGTTTTTT. Amino acids: CASRDTGVEKLFF. Full variable domain (rest looked up from reference TRBV2 and TRBJ1-4): EPEVTQTPSHQVTQMGQEVILRCVPISNHLYFYWYRQILGQKVEFLVSFYNNEISEKSEIFDDQFSVERPDGSNFTLKIRSTKLEDSAMYFCASRDTGVEKLFFGSGTQLSVL.

This clonotype was detected many times. V and J are TRBV11-2 and TRBJ1-3; a weak D match, TRBD1 (6 bases). CDR1 and CDR2 (germline): SGHAT, FQNNGV. This CDR3 is built from 16 residues. The ends were cut back, 4 bases at V and 0 bases at J, with 13 bases in the middle. The CDR3 nucleotides read TGTGCCAGCAGCTCCACCCAGGACAGCTCTGGAAACACCATATATTTT. Protein product: CASSSTQDSSGNTIYF.